This T cell receptor (beta chain) was found in a study of OX40 agonist ivuxolimab in advanced cancers. Whole-study context: Ivuxolimab, which patients received intravenously every 2 weeks, was dosed at 0.01 to 10 mg/kg.

The germline V gene encodes CDR1 SGDLS and CDR2 YYNGEE. CDR3 size: 16 residues. With 1 base clipped from V and 4 bases from J, the junction kept 8 bases outside the gene matches. TCRdb keeps only in-frame clones here, not all; method: immunoSEQ multiplex PCR. Of around 60,000 clones listed, around 90% are singletons. The chain couples TRBV9 to TRBJ2-7, with 10 bases aligning to TRBD2. The material sequenced was CD4+ or CD8+ T cells sorted from blood, taken in a trial of the OX40 agonist ivuxolimab. The clonotype originates from an adult with an advanced solid tumor such as melanoma, head and neck, liver or kidney cancer. This chain's CDR3 is CASSVTPGTSVYEQYF. CDR3 in DNA: TGTGCCAGCAGCGTAACCCCCGGGACTAGCGTGTACGAGCAGTACTTC.